One sample yielded the 21 T cell receptor beta chains listed below, sequenced in a study of shared clonotypes between healthy human individuals. TCRdb keeps only in-frame clones here, not all; method: immunoSEQ multiplex PCR. Of 740,000 or so clones in the sample, around 73% were seen once. The sample comprised memory CD4+ T cells sorted from blood. Subset meaning: CD45RA-negative fraction. The receptors were gathered from a woman in her thirties in good health.

The V gene is TRBV5-1, the J gene TRBJ1-1; D is uncertain. The CDR3 is 13 residues long. V was clipped by 0 bases and J by 10 bases, with 13 bases between them. Germline V gene sequence: CDR1 SGHRS, CDR2 YFSETQ. The CDR3 DNA is TGCGCCAGCAGCTTGGCCACCGGTTTCGTAGCTTTCTTT. It is translated as CASSLATGFVAFF.

The V call is TRBV23-1, the J call TRBJ2-3; TRBD2 might be the D (5 bases). TRBV23-1 is an open reading frame whose function is uncertain. V lost 8 bases, J lost 3 bases, and 6 bases lay in between. The CDR3 spans 11 residues. CDR3 DNA sequence: TGCGCCAGCCCGGGGACAGATACGCAGTATTTT. It translates to CASPGTDTQYF.

This chain links TRBV5-6 with TRBJ1-2; D gene uncertain. CDR3 length: 13 amino acids. Germline V lookup: CDR1 SGHDT, CDR2 YYEEEE. V was pared by 2 bases and J by 0 bases, with 5 bases between. The CDR3 DNA is TGTGCCAGCAGCTTAATAGCTAACTATGGCTACACCTTC. Its translation: CASSLIANYGYTF. Combining the CDR3 with reference TRBV5-6 and TRBJ1-2 gives the whole variable domain DAGVTQSPTHLIKTRGQQVTLRCSPKSGHDTVSWYQQALGQGPQFIFQYYEEEERQRGNFPDRFSGHQFPNYSSELNVNALLLGDSALYLCASSLIANYGYTFGSGTRLTVV.

The chain uses TRBV28 and TRBJ2-3; tentative D call: TRBD2 (5 bases). The CDR3 has 12 amino acids. Trimming shortened V by 11 bases and J by 6 bases, and 15 bases separated the two germline ends. Germline-derived CDR1 and CDR2 are MDHEN and SYDVKM. As DNA, the CDR3 is TGTGCCGCAGGCCGAGGGTGGGATACGCAGTATTTT. Translating gives CAAGRGWDTQYF.

The chain links TRBV6-6 to TRBJ1-2; 10 bases map to TRBD1. Losses at the gene ends were 6 bases for V and 6 bases for J; bases not matched to a gene: 4. The CDR3 loop spans 13 amino acids. The germline CDR1 and CDR2 sequences are MNHNY and SVGAGI (reference sequence). The CDR3 here is CASSRQGAHGYTF. In nucleotides, the CDR3 is TGTGCCAGCAGCCGACAGGGGGCGCATGGCTACACCTTC.

V gene TRBV2 combines with J gene TRBJ2-3; possible D gene TRBD2, 6 bases. The CDR3 has 15 amino acids. CDR1 is SNHLY, CDR2 FYNNEI, per germline. Trimming removed 8 bases at V and 5 bases at J, with 20 bases between. CDR3: CASRRQSGSGDTQYF. Here the CDR3 DNA reads TGTGCCAGCCGAAGACAGTCCGGGAGCGGAGATACGCAGTATTTT.

V gene TRBV29-1 combines with J gene TRBJ2-5; D remains ambiguous. The germline V gene has CDR1 SQVTM and CDR2 ANQGSEA. This CDR3 contains 11 residues. Between the trimmed V and J ends, which lost 7 bases and 4 bases, there was a span of 10 bases. CDR3 sequence reads: CSGMGRETQYF. In DNA form, the CDR3 reads TGCAGCGGTATGGGCCGAGAGACCCAGTACTTC. Supplemented by reference TRBV29-1 and TRBJ2-5, the full variable domain reads SAVISQKPSRDICQRGTSLTIQCQVDSQVTMMFWYRQQPGQSLTLIATANQGSEATYESGFVIDKFPISRPNLTFSTLTVSNMSPEDSSIYLCSGMGRETQYFGPGTRLLVL.

V and J are TRBV11-2 and TRBJ2-3, with 7 bases aligning to TRBD2. The germline V gene has CDR1 SGHAT and CDR2 FQNNGV. J was trimmed by 3 bases and V by 8 bases; bases with no gene match: 8. CDR3 size: 14 residues. This chain's CDR3 is CASGRGGSTDTQYF. The CDR3 DNA reads TGTGCCAGCGGGAGGGGAGGTAGTACAGATACGCAGTATTTT.

The gene calls are TRBV19 and TRBJ2-4, with a tentative D call TRBD1 (6 bases). The CDR3 length is 17 residues. The ends were cut back, 2 bases at V and 3 bases at J, with 17 bases in the middle. Germline assignment: CDR1 LNHDA and CDR2 SQIVND (reference sequence). CDR3 sequence reads: CASSIPIGQTIKNIQYF. CDR3 coding DNA: TGTGCCAGTAGTATACCTATTGGACAGACAATCAAAAACATTCAGTACTTC.

The V gene is TRBV4-2, the J gene TRBJ1-1; D uncertain. Germline CDR1 reads LGHNA; CDR2 reads YNFKEQ. This CDR3 is 15 amino acids long. The V and J ends lost 1 base and 5 bases respectively, with 14 bases between them. CDR3 sequence (DNA): TGTGCCAGCAGCCAAGCAAGGGCCGACGGGACTGAAGCTTTCTTT. Residues: CASSQARADGTEAFF.

This clone was recorded a few times. The chain joins TRBV30 to TRBJ1-2; D ambiguous. CDR1 and CDR2 from the germline V gene are GTSNPN and SVGIG (reference sequence). The CDR3 has 13 residues. With 6 bases removed from V and 8 bases from J, the gap between germline ends came to 19 bases. This CDR3 reads CACSQQRGLGYTF. The CDR3 DNA reads as TGTGCCTGCTCTCAACAGAGAGGGCTCGGCTACACCTTC.

As concerns this clone: The same CDR3 is also encoded by other DNA sequences in this sample. The chain employs TRBV5-1 and TRBJ1-2; TRBD1 matches 9 bases. There are 14 residues in the CDR3. The germline V gene has CDR1 SGHRS and CDR2 YFSETQ. The junction had 4 bases not matched to a gene; V was cut back by 0 bases and J by 7 bases. CDR3: CASSLVTTGGGYTF. The CDR3 region has the DNA TGCGCCAGCAGCTTGGTAACGACAGGGGGTGGCTACACCTTC.

The chain couples TRBV28 to TRBJ2-7; no clear D gene. V lost 8 bases and J lost 3, with 14 bases in between. The CDR3 sequence is 13 residues long. CDR1 is MDHEN, CDR2 SYDVKM, per germline. CDR3 region: CASGGTVFYEQYF. The CDR3, as DNA: TGTGCCAGCGGCGGCACGGTTTTCTACGAGCAGTACTTC.

The rearrangement uses TRBV7-9 and TRBJ2-5, with D unresolved. Germline lookup yields CDR1 SEHNR and CDR2 FQNEAQ (reference sequence). The germline V and J ends were trimmed by 3 bases and 5 bases, with 13 bases remaining between them. The CDR3 spans 14 residues. The CDR3 DNA reads as TGTGCCAGCAGCTTTTGGGATGGAGTCGAGACCCAGTACTTC. The encoded protein is CASSFWDGVETQYF.

This clone turned up a few times. The chain couples TRBV9 to TRBJ1-2; D is perhaps TRBD1 (5 bases). Trimming left V 5 bases short and J 2 bases short, with 13 bases between. The CDR3 has 14 residues. CDR1 is SGDLS and CDR2 is YYNGEE in the germline V gene. CDR3 sequence reads: CASSGTSRNYGYTF. The CDR3 DNA reads as TGTGCCAGCAGTGGGACCTCACGGAACTATGGCTACACCTTC.

The chain uses TRBV18 and TRBJ2-7; 7 bases line up with TRBD1. Per germline, CDR1 KGHSH and CDR2 LQKENI. CDR3 length: 16 residues. Germline trimming cut 2 bases from V and 3 bases from J; bases unmatched to any gene: 10. The CDR3 is CASSPSMGQQNYEQYF. The CDR3 DNA follows: TGTGCCAGCTCACCATCAATGGGACAGCAGAACTACGAGCAGTACTTC.

DNA for the CDR3: TGTGCCTGGAGTGTACTGACGGCCCCCGCTGATACCTTC. Its protein is CAWSVLTAPADTF. The V and J genes are TRBV30 and TRBJ1-2; D unresolved. In germline, CDR1 is GTSNPN, CDR2 SVGIG (reference sequence). V was clipped by 0 bases and J by 14 bases, with 19 bases between them. There are 13 residues in the CDR3.

The V call is TRBV7-2, the J call TRBJ2-2; 8 bases are shared with TRBD2. Trimming cost V 1 base and J 3 bases; bases outside gene matches: 4. Germline loops: CDR1 SGHTA, CDR2 FQGNSA. This CDR3 is built from 16 residues. Here the CDR3 reads CASSLGSGRDTGELFF. In DNA, the CDR3 is TGTGCCAGCAGCTTAGGCAGCGGGAGAGACACCGGGGAGCTGTTTTTT. Supplemented by reference TRBV7-2 and TRBJ2-2, the full variable domain reads GAGVSQSPSNKVTEKGKDVELRCDPISGHTALYWYRQSLGQGLEFLIYFQGNSAPDKSGLPSDRFSAERTGGSVSTLTIQRTQQEDSAVYLCASSLGSGRDTGELFFGEGSRLTVL.

As concerns this clone: Other DNA sequences within the sample encode an identical CDR3. V usage is TRBV6-1 and J usage is TRBJ1-5; tentative D call: TRBD1 (5 bases). The V gene lost 4 bases and the J gene lost 4 bases, with 8 bases spanning the gap. CDR1 is MNHNS, CDR2 SASEGT, per germline. The CDR3 totals 13 residues. Here the CDR3 DNA reads TGTGCCAGCAGTGGGGGCAGAAATCAGCCCCAGCATTTT. This translates into CASSGGRNQPQHF.

To note about this clone: Other DNA sequences from this sample encode an identical CDR3 as well. The rearrangement joins TRBV5-1 to TRBJ1-1, with TRBD1 as a possible D gene (5 bases). Between the trimmed V and J ends, which lost 4 bases and 6 bases, there was a span of 10 bases. This CDR3 region has 12 residues. Germline V lookup: CDR1 SGHRS, CDR2 YFSETQ. CDR3 sequence (DNA): TGCGCCAGCAGCCCAGGACACTCTGAAGCTTTCTTT. Its translation: CASSPGHSEAFF.

This rearrangement joins TRBV4-2 to TRBJ2-5; D is possibly TRBD2 (6 bases). The germline V and J ends were trimmed by 2 bases and 5 bases, with 9 bases remaining between them. Germline loops: CDR1 LGHNA, CDR2 YNFKEQ. The CDR3 extends over 13 amino acids. CDR3 residues: CASSQYLAETQYF. Written as DNA, the CDR3 is TGTGCCAGCAGCCAATATCTAGCGGAGACCCAGTACTTC.